Sequencing of this TCR beta chain was carried out in a study of cytomegalovirus exposure and HLA in healthy donors. Study at large: A data release that came early held tens of millions of unique TCRs from HLA-typed donors. Overall study results and limits: According to a later analysis, donors in an Asian-associated ancestry cluster reportedly had fewer N-insertions than the roughly 660-donor mean. Beyond CMV serostatus, there was no information to go on about immune exposure. Based on reports, TCR beta sequences accurately predicted HLA-A and HLA-B alleles for most subjects.

The CDR3 has 12 amino acids. Trimming cost V 8 bases and J 5 bases, with 12 bases left between them. CDR1 and CDR2 (germline): LNHDA, SQIVND (reference sequence). Comments on this clone: Its antigen is unidentified.

PCR amplification relied on 60 Vbeta primers (plus 13 Jbeta primers). Clones were read by immunoSEQ multiplex PCR, and TCRdb kept only the in-frame ones, dropping some. The sample consists of about 140,000 clones, roughly 66% of them appearing once. The receptor's source is a woman aged 60-75 years in good health and CMV-seronegative. Sequenced material: PBMCs. This rearrangement joins TRBV19 to TRBJ2-5, with no clear D. CDR3 protein: CASSLLGETQYF. Here the CDR3 DNA reads TGTGCCAGTTCTCTGCTCGGGGAGACCCAGTACTTC.